This T cell receptor beta chain was documented in a study of shared clonotypes between healthy human individuals. The J segment lost 4 bases and the V segment lost 2 bases, leaving 18 bases of the junction unmatched. The CDR3 totals 19 residues. Germline loops: CDR1 WSHSY, CDR2 SAAADI. Measured with immunoSEQ multiplex PCR; TCRdb has only the in-frame clones, and not every one. This sample yields 2.5 million or so clones, of which more than 90% are seen a single time; roughly 0.13% belongs to the top ten. This receptor was identified in a man younger than 35 in good health. Specimen: naive CD4+ T cells sorted from blood. Subset in this sample: CD45RA+ positively selected. The chain links TRBV10-2 to TRBJ2-5; TRBD1 matches at 8 bases. CDR3 nucleotides: TGCGCCAGCAGTGAGCCCATGTGGCCGGACAGGGTGAAGGTAGAGACCCAGTACTTC. It is translated as CASSEPMWPDRVKVETQYF.